This TCR beta chain was observed in a study of blood T cell repertoires in COVID-19. As for the study in general: Samples of COVID-19 (acute and convalescent) were obtained from the United States, Italy and Spain. Sample material is recorded as cDNA or gDNA derived from T cells, B-cell-depleted T cells, or PBMCs.

The CDR3 runs to 16 residues. From germline, CDR1 is SGHAT and CDR2 FQNNGV. Unmatched junction bases numbered 8, after V lost 1 base and J lost 4 bases. The study assigned cohorts using participant-reported clinical history. As to this clone: Distinct nucleotide sequences in the sample also encode this CDR3.

Only in-frame clones appear in the TCRdb table, and some are missing; sequencing was by immunoSEQ multiplex PCR. The table lists some 510,000 clones, roughly 90% of them singletons. The sequence derives from a woman in her thirties or forties who had recovered from COVID-19. The chain couples TRBV11-2 to TRBJ2-7; TRBD2 aligns across 9 bases. The sample consisted of PBMCs or T cells enriched from blood (not recorded which). The CDR3 DNA reads as TGTGCCAGCAGCTTAGTCGCCAGCGGGAGGTTGTACGAGCAGTACTTC. This codes for CASSLVASGRLYEQYF.